The 30 T cell receptor beta chains presented below share a single source sample, sequenced in a study of blood T cell repertoires in COVID-19. The data were produced by immunoSEQ multiplex PCR, yet TCRdb's version contains in-frame clones alone and is incomplete. This sample has 120,000 to 150,000 clones, with roughly 84% found just once. The sequencing sample was made of peripheral blood. These receptors were collected from a human donor in a cohort sampled during active COVID-19.

The V call is TRBV6-1, the J call TRBJ2-1, with 11 bases aligning to TRBD1. Germline loops: CDR1 MNHNS, CDR2 SASEGT. CDR3 length: 17 amino acids. The J segment lost 6 bases and the V segment lost 2 bases, leaving 9 bases of the junction unmatched. CDR3 residues: CASSEWTGQGARNEQFF. CDR3 nucleotide sequence: TGTGCCAGCAGTGAATGGACCGGACAGGGGGCTCGCAATGAGCAGTTCTTC.

The chain employs TRBV19 and TRBJ2-6; possibly TRBD2 for D (6 bases). The germline V and J ends were trimmed by 7 bases and 1 base, with 11 bases remaining between them. CDR1 LNHDA and CDR2 SQIVND come from the germline V gene (reference sequence). This CDR3 has 15 residues. CDR3 residues: CASISGGSGANVLTF. The CDR3 DNA is TGTGCCAGTATCTCTGGGGGGTCTGGGGCCAACGTCCTGACTTTC.

This clone was observed a single time. The rearrangement uses TRBV11-2 and TRBJ1-2; TRBD1 matches 8 bases. Trimming took 2 bases from V and 7 from J; bases not matched to a gene: 9. Germline loops: CDR1 SGHAT, CDR2 FQNNGV. The CDR3 runs to 15 residues. The CDR3 DNA reads as TGTGCCAGCAGCTTATTGACAGGGGAGGGTAGTGGCTACACCTTC. Protein sequence: CASSLLTGEGSGYTF.

This chain connects TRBV5-1 to TRBJ2-4; the match to TRBD2 covers 12 bases. CDR3 size: 16 residues. Germline CDR1 is SGHRS and CDR2 is YFSETQ. The V and J ends lost 4 bases and 9 bases, in that order; junction bases with no gene match: 11. The CDR3 loop reads CASSPTSGRIGGIQYF. The CDR3 nucleotides are TGCGCCAGCAGCCCCACTAGCGGGAGGATCGGGGGCATTCAGTACTTC.

This chain joins TRBV10-3 and TRBJ1-6; 7 bases map to TRBD1. Looked up from germline, CDR1 is ENHRY and CDR2 is SYGVKD. CDR3 size: 14 residues. With 2 bases clipped from V and 12 bases from J, the junction kept 7 bases outside the gene matches. The CDR3 nucleotides are TGTGCCATCAGTGAGCCCACAGGGGATAAACCCCTCCACTTT. It translates to CAISEPTGDKPLHF.

This chain joins TRBV11-2 and TRBJ2-7; tentatively, D is TRBD1 (6 bases). V lost 2 bases and J 3 bases, leaving 17 bases between the germline ends. The CDR3 runs 16 residues. Germline V gene lookup returns CDR1 SGHAT and CDR2 FQNNGV. CDR3 residues: CASSLIVSGVGYEQYF. CDR3 in DNA: TGTGCCAGCAGCTTAATTGTGTCAGGGGTGGGCTACGAGCAGTACTTC. Based on the CDR3 plus reference TRBV11-2 and TRBJ2-7, the full variable domain is EAGVAQSPRYKIIEKRQSVAFWCNPISGHATLYWYQQILGQGPKLLIQFQNNGVVDDSQLPKDRFSAERLKGVDSTLKIQPAKLEDSAVYLCASSLIVSGVGYEQYFGPGTRLTVT.

The J gene is TRBJ2-3, the V gene TRBV7-2; 12 nucleotides align to TRBD2. The J segment lost 5 bases and the V segment lost 5 bases, leaving 2 bases of the junction unmatched. Looked up from germline, CDR1 is SGHTA and CDR2 is FQGNSA. There are 14 residues in the CDR3. The CDR3 here is CASSQGLAGDTQYF. The CDR3 bases are TGTGCCAGCAGCCAGGGACTAGCGGGAGATACGCAGTATTTT.

The CDR3 spells CASSPRGGSGAGELFF. In nucleotides, the CDR3 is TGTGCCAGCAGCCCACGGGGAGGGAGCGGGGCCGGGGAGCTGTTTTTT. This rearrangement joins TRBV9 to TRBJ2-2; 7 nucleotides align to TRBD2. The J segment lost 6 bases and the V segment lost 4 bases, leaving 12 bases of the junction unmatched. The CDR3 sequence is 16 residues long. Germline V lookup: CDR1 SGDLS, CDR2 YYNGEE.

The J gene is TRBJ2-6, the V gene TRBV30, with unresolved D. Trimming took off 5 bases at V and 1 base at J, with 9 bases between the two ends. This CDR3 comprises 14 residues. From germline, CDR1 is GTSNPN and CDR2 SVGIG (reference sequence). This CDR3 reads CAWGRFSGANVLTF. The CDR3, as DNA: TGTGCCTGGGGTCGGTTTTCTGGGGCCAACGTCCTGACTTTC.

The chain has TRBV11-2 and TRBJ2-5; no reliable D call. The V gene's germline CDR1 is SGHAT and CDR2 FQNNGV. The CDR3 loop spans 14 amino acids. The V end was cut by 0 bases, the J end by 2 bases, with 7 bases between. CDR3 sequence reads: CASSLDRHQETQYF. DNA of the CDR3: TGTGCCAGCAGCTTAGATCGACATCAAGAGACCCAGTACTTC.

The V gene is TRBV29-1, the J gene TRBJ2-5, with D perhaps TRBD2 (5 bases). Looked up from germline, CDR1 is SQVTM and CDR2 is ANQGSEA. With 5 bases removed from V and 2 bases from J, the gap between germline ends came to 12 bases. CDR3 size: 13 residues. In DNA form, the CDR3 reads TGCAGCGTTCCGGGCGGGTCGCAAGAGACCCAGTACTTC. It codes for CSVPGGSQETQYF. The complete variable domain, with remaining parts taken from reference TRBV29-1 and TRBJ2-5, reads SAVISQKPSRDICQRGTSLTIQCQVDSQVTMMFWYRQQPGQSLTLIATANQGSEATYESGFVIDKFPISRPNLTFSTLTVSNMSPEDSSIYLCSVPGGSQETQYFGPGTRLLVL.

V and J are TRBV28 and TRBJ1-1; the D gene is possibly TRBD1 (6 bases). This CDR3 has 16 amino acids. Trimming left V 5 bases short and J 2 bases short, with 18 bases between. CDR1 and CDR2 (germline): MDHEN, SYDVKM. This CDR3 reads CASSRGGATGNTEAFF. DNA for the CDR3: TGTGCCAGCAGTCGGGGGGGGGCGACGGGAAACACTGAAGCTTTCTTT. The full variable domain, in which reference TRBV28 and TRBJ1-1 provide the parts outside the CDR3, is DVKVTQSSRYLVKRTGEKVFLECVQDMDHENMFWYRQDPGLGLRLIYFSYDVKMKEKGDIPEGYSVSREKKERFSLILESASTNQTSMYLCASSRGGATGNTEAFFGQGTRLTVV.

A few counts support this clone. The V call is TRBV4-1, the J call TRBJ2-7, with TRBD1 matching over 7 bases. The CDR3 sequence is 17 residues long. The germline V gene encodes CDR1 MGHRA and CDR2 YSYEKL. The trim removed 0 bases at V and 3 bases at J, leaving 11 bases unmatched. The CDR3 DNA is TGCGCCAGCAGCCAAGATTGGAGACAGGGTATGAGCTACGAGCAGTACTTC. Translation: CASSQDWRQGMSYEQYF.

This chain connects TRBV5-1 to TRBJ2-6; tentatively, D is TRBD1 (6 bases). The CDR3 runs to 15 residues. Germline CDR1 SGHRS, CDR2 YFSETQ. Trimming took off 4 bases at V and 1 base at J, with 9 bases between the two ends. The CDR3 nucleotides are TGCGCCAGCAGCCTAACAGGGTCTGGGGCCAACGTCCTGACTTTC. Translation gives CASSLTGSGANVLTF.

The rearrangement links TRBV2 to TRBJ2-3; 10 bases line up with TRBD1. The CDR3 totals 15 residues. Germline values: CDR1 SNHLY, CDR2 FYNNEI. Trimming cost V 6 bases and J 1 base; bases outside gene matches: 4. The CDR3 nucleotides are TGTGCCAGCAGATCCGGGACAGGGGGCACAGATACGCAGTATTTT. This gives the protein CASRSGTGGTDTQYF.

This clone has a single count. This chain links TRBV7-3 with TRBJ2-5; 14 nucleotides agree with TRBD2. Germline V lookup: CDR1 SGHTA, CDR2 FQGTGA. The V gene end was trimmed by 3 bases and the J gene end by 5 bases; junction bases not matched to a gene: 5. This CDR3 region has 16 residues. The CDR3 region has the DNA TGTGCCAGCAGCTTGGGACTAGCGGGAGTGGGGGAGACCCAGTACTTC. Protein: CASSLGLAGVGETQYF.

In nucleotides, the CDR3 is TGTGCCAGCAGTGACGGGCAGGACTATCAAGAGACCCAGTACTTC. Residues: CASSDGQDYQETQYF. This sequence joins TRBV2 and TRBJ2-5; possible D gene TRBD2, 6 bases. Germline CDR1 is SNHLY and CDR2 is FYNNEI. CDR3 length: 15 amino acids. V was pared by 3 bases and J by 2 bases, with 13 bases between. Based on the CDR3 plus reference TRBV2 and TRBJ2-5, the full variable domain is EPEVTQTPSHQVTQMGQEVILRCVPISNHLYFYWYRQILGQKVEFLVSFYNNEISEKSEIFDDQFSVERPDGSNFTLKIRSTKLEDSAMYFCASSDGQDYQETQYFGPGTRLLVL.

The chain carries TRBV7-9 and TRBJ1-3; unclear D gene. The CDR3 length is 16 residues. Germline assignment: CDR1 SEHNR and CDR2 FQNEAQ (reference sequence). V lost 1 base to trimming and J lost 1 base, with 11 bases between them. Here the CDR3 reads CASSLGWQASGNTIYF. The CDR3 nucleotides read TGTGCCAGCAGCTTAGGATGGCAGGCTTCTGGAAACACCATATATTTT.

The V gene is TRBV3-1 (or the pseudogene TRBV3-2), the J gene TRBJ2-1; 10 nucleotides line up with TRBD2. Germline V gives CDR1 LGHDT, CDR2 YNNKEL (reference sequence). The junction had 8 bases not matched to a gene; V was cut back by 3 bases and J by 3 bases. The CDR3 totals 17 residues. CDR3 DNA: TGTGCCAGCAGCCAGAGCGGGGGGGCCGGTATCTACAATGAGCAGTTCTTC. It yields the protein CASSQSGGAGIYNEQFF.

This CDR3 is CASSLRTARSQTYNEQFF. DNA of the CDR3: TGTGCCAGCAGTTTACGCACTGCGCGGTCTCAAACCTACAATGAGCAGTTCTTC. V is TRBV27 and J is TRBJ2-1; D call uncertain. V was clipped by 2 bases and J by 2 bases, with 19 bases between them. This CDR3 region has 18 residues. Germline lookup yields CDR1 MNHEY and CDR2 SMNVEV (reference sequence).

A few counts support this clone. The chain employs TRBV5-1 and TRBJ2-2; the D gene is possibly TRBD1 (6 bases). Germline assignment: CDR1 SGHRS and CDR2 YFSETQ. The CDR3 sequence is 17 residues long. Trimming took off 0 bases at V and 6 bases at J, with 18 bases between the two ends. The CDR3 loop is CASSLEAAGVVSGELFF. CDR3 DNA: TGCGCCAGCAGCTTGGAAGCGGCAGGGGTGGTATCCGGGGAGCTGTTTTTT.

This sequence joins TRBV2 and TRBJ2-5; D is possibly TRBD1 (6 bases). The CDR3 spans 15 residues. Germline-derived CDR1 and CDR2 are SNHLY and FYNNEI. Trimming took 6 bases from V and 7 from J, leaving 21 bases between them. CDR3 loop: CASSNQGPTEGTQYF. The DNA of the CDR3 is TGTGCCAGCAGCAACCAGGGGCCGACCGAGGGGACCCAGTACTTC.

CDR3 sequence reads: CASSLTGTDNEQFF. The CDR3 DNA reads TGCGCCAGCAGCTTGACCGGGACAGACAATGAGCAGTTCTTC. The rearrangement uses TRBV5-1 and TRBJ2-1, with TRBD1 identical over 7 bases. The germline V gene encodes CDR1 SGHRS and CDR2 YFSETQ. The CDR3 length is 14 residues. V shed 1 base, J shed 5 bases, and the junction held 3 bases outside the gene matches.

Only one count was recorded for this clone. This sequence joins TRBV4-1 and TRBJ2-1; 7 nucleotides match TRBD1. CDR3 length equals 15 residues. J gave up 5 bases and V 1 base, and 5 bases lay outside the gene matches. CDR1 is MGHRA, CDR2 YSYEKL, per germline. The CDR3 nucleotides are TGCGCCAGCAGCCAAGTGGGACAGTTCGACAATGAGCAGTTCTTC. This codes for CASSQVGQFDNEQFF.

As regards this clone: A read error may produce the germline difference seen at one junction end. The chain combines TRBV7-7 with TRBJ1-5; 7 bases are shared with TRBD1. Germline V gives CDR1 SSHAT, CDR2 FNYEAQ (reference sequence). This CDR3 has 18 amino acids. The CDR3 DNA follows: TGTGCTAGCAGCCAAGAAAACCGACAGGGCCGAGTTAATCAGCCCCAGCATTTT. Translated: CASSQENRQGRVNQPQHF.

This clone was counted once. The rearrangement uses TRBV4-1 and TRBJ1-5; 8 nucleotides match TRBD1. CDR1 is MGHRA, CDR2 YSYEKL, per germline. The CDR3 has 15 amino acids. V trimming: 4 bases; J trimming: 5 bases; junction bases outside the gene matches: 7. CDR3 DNA sequence: TGCGCCAGCAGCCCCGGACAGGGAGTGGATCAGCCCCAGCATTTT. Translated: CASSPGQGVDQPQHF.

The rearrangement uses TRBV7-9 and TRBJ2-1; TRBD1 matches 9 bases. CDR3 length: 15 residues. Trimming at V came to 5 bases and at J to 6 bases, leaving 8 bases not matched to a gene. Germline values: CDR1 SEHNR, CDR2 FQNEAQ (reference sequence). The CDR3 coding sequence is TGTGCCAGCAGCCTGGGACAGGGAAGGGTCAATGAGCAGTTCTTC. This gives the protein CASSLGQGRVNEQFF.

J is TRBJ2-6 and V is TRBV19, with TRBD2 matching over 7 bases. With 7 bases clipped from V and 2 bases from J, the junction kept 5 bases outside the gene matches. The germline gives CDR1 LNHDA, CDR2 SQIVND (reference sequence). The CDR3 length is 15 residues. For the CDR3, the DNA is TGTGCCAGTATCTCACGGGGGGCTGGGGCCAACGTCCTGACTTTC. Translating gives CASISRGAGANVLTF.

This clone was seen once. The V and J genes are TRBV18 and TRBJ1-1; 8 bases match TRBD1. Germline V gene lookup returns CDR1 KGHSH and CDR2 LQKENI. J gave up 1 base and V 3 bases, and 10 bases lay outside the gene matches. There are 17 residues in the CDR3. The CDR3 reads CASSPMIQGGKNTEAFF. CDR3 nucleotides: TGTGCCAGCTCACCTATGATACAGGGGGGAAAGAACACTGAAGCTTTCTTT.

The chain recombines TRBV4-1 with TRBJ2-2; 9 bases align to TRBD1. The CDR3 is 17 residues long. Germline loops: CDR1 MGHRA, CDR2 YSYEKL. After removal of 3 bases from V and 3 bases from J, the junction contained 8 bases not matched to a gene. The CDR3 sequence is CASSHTSTGGDTGELFF. The CDR3 nucleotides are TGCGCCAGCAGCCATACCTCGACAGGGGGGGACACCGGGGAGCTGTTTTTT.